These T cell receptor beta chains were read from a single sample in a study of shared clonotypes between healthy human individuals. The table came from immunoSEQ multiplex PCR; TCRdb's copy has only in-frame clones and leaves some out. The table lists roughly 2.1 million clones, more than 85% of them singletons. Sequencing was done on a sample of naive CD8+ T cells from PBMCs. These receptors came from a man between 18 and 35 years old in good health. Some clones in this sample may be carry-over from other donors' samples. Both conserved end residues are part of each CDR3. The D gene is left open where the match is weak. Size tells how often a clone was seen (once, few, many) or the class of an expanded clone, and some rows leave it out.

d_call	clone_size	v_call	j_call	cdr3_nt	cdr3_aa
TRBD2	NA	TRBV7-3	TRBJ2-2	TGTGCCAGCAGCCCAGGACTAGCCTTAGGGCGGGAGCTGTTTTTT	CASSPGLALGRELFF
NA	NA	TRBV14	TRBJ2-7	TGTGCCAGCAGCCCCTCGTCTCTCCACGAGCAGTACTTC	CASSPSSLHEQYF
NA	NA	TRBV7-8	TRBJ2-7	TGTGCCAGCAGCTCTAAGGCTAGCGTATACTACGAGCAGTACTTC	CASSSKASVYYEQYF
NA	NA	TRBV5-5	TRBJ1-5	TGTGCCAGCAGCTTGGCCGGGGGGCCGCATCAGCCCCAGCATTTT	CASSLAGGPHQPQHF
NA	NA	TRBV5-1	TRBJ2-7	TGCGCCAGCAGAACTGGCCCCCAACGGTACAGTCCCTACGAGCAGTACTTC	CASRTGPQRYSPYEQYF
NA	NA	TRBV7-8	TRBJ2-7	TGTGCCAGCAGCTCGGGACCGAACTACGAGCAGTACTTC	CASSSGPNYEQYF
TRBD2	NA	TRBV4-2	TRBJ2-1	TGTGCCAGCAGCCAAGATCAGGAACTAGCGGGGTACAATGAGCAGTTCTTC	CASSQDQELAGYNEQFF
NA	NA	TRBV11-1	TRBJ2-5	TGTGCCAGCAGTACCGATTGGCAGGAAGAGACCCAGTACTTC	CASSTDWQEETQYF
NA	NA	TRBV27	TRBJ1-1	TGTGCCAGCAGCTCAGACGGCCAGAACACTGAAGCTTTCTTT	CASSSDGQNTEAFF
NA	few	TRBV30	TRBJ1-1	TGTGCCTGGAGTGTAGGGTCGAACACTGAAGCTTTCTTT	CAWSVGSNTEAFF
NA	NA	TRBV28	TRBJ1-1	TGTGCCGCACGGGGACCGCTTGAAGCTTTCTTT	CAARGPLEAFF
NA	once	TRBV27	TRBJ2-4	TGTGCCAGCAGTTTATCACTAAACCTGGGGAACATTCAGTACTTC	CASSLSLNLGNIQYF
NA	NA	TRBV5-4	TRBJ2-7	TGTGCCAGCAGCTTCACGGGGGGCGCAATGGACGAGCAGTACTTC	CASSFTGGAMDEQYF
TRBD1	NA	TRBV4-3	TRBJ1-2	TGCGCCAGCAGCCAATGGACAGGGGGCTCTGATCGCTATGGCTACACCTTC	CASSQWTGGSDRYGYTF
TRBD2	NA	TRBV2	TRBJ2-5	TGTGCCAGCAGTGGGGGAGGGCTAGCGGGAGTGATTGAGACCCAGTACTTC	CASSGGGLAGVIETQYF
NA	NA	TRBV7-9	TRBJ2-7	TGTGCCAGCAGCTTAGATGGGCCGCTGTACGAGCAGTACTTC	CASSLDGPLYEQYF